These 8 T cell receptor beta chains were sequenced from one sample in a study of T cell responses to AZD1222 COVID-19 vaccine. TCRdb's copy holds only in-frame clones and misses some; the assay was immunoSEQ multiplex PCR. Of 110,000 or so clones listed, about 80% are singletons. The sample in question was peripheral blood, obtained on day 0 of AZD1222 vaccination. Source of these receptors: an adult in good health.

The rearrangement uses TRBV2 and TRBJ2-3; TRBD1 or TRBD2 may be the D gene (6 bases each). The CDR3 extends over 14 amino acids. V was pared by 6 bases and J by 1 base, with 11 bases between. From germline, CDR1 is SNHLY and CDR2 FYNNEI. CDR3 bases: TGTGCCAGCAGCCTCGGGGGCGGCACAGATACGCAGTATTTT. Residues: CASSLGGGTDTQYF.

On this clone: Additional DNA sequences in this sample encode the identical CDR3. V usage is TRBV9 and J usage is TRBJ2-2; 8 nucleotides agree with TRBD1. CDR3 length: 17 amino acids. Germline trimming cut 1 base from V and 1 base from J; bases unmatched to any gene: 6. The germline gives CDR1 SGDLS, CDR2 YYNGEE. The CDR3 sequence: CASSVTPGTGNTGELFF. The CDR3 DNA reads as TGTGCCAGCAGCGTAACTCCCGGGACAGGGAACACCGGGGAGCTGTTTTTT.

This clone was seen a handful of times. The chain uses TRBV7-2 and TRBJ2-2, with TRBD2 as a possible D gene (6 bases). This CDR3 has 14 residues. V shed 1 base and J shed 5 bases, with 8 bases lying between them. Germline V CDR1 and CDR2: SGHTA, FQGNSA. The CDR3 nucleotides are TGTGCCAGCAGCTTAGGCGGACTAACCGGGGAGCTGTTTTTT. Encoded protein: CASSLGGLTGELFF. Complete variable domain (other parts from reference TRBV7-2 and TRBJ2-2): GAGVSQSPSNKVTEKGKDVELRCDPISGHTALYWYRQSLGQGLEFLIYFQGNSAPDKSGLPSDRFSAERTGGSVSTLTIQRTQQEDSAVYLCASSLGGLTGELFFGEGSRLTVL.

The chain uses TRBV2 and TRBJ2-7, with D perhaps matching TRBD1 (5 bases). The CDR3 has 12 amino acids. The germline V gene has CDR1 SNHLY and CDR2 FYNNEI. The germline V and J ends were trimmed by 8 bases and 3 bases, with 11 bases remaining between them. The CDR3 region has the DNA TGTGCCAGCGAGGCAGGGATCTACGAGCAGTACTTC. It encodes CASEAGIYEQYF.

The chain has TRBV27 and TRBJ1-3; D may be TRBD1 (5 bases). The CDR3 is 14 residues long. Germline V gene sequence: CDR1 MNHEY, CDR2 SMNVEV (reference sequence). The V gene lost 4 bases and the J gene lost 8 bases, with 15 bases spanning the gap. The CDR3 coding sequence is TGTGCCAGCAGTTCGAGGGGAATTAGGGACACCATATATTTT. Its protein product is CASSSRGIRDTIYF.

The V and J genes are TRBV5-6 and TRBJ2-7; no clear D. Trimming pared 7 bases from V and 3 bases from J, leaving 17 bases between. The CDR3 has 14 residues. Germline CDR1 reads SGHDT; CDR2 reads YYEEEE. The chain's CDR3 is CASLQANIHYEQYF. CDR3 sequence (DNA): TGTGCCAGCCTGCAGGCAAATATCCACTACGAGCAGTACTTC.

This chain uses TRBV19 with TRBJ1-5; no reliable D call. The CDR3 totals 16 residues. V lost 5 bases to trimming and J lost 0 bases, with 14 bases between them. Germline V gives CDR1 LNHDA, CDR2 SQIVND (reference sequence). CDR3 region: CASSGREGSSNQPQHF. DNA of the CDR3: TGTGCCAGTAGTGGGAGGGAGGGTAGTAGCAATCAGCCCCAGCATTTT.

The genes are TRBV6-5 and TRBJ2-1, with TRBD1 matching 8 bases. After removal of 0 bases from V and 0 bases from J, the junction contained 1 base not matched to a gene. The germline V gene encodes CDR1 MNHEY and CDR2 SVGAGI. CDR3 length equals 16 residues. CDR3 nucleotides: TGTGCCAGCAGTTACTCAGGACAGGGCTCCTACAATGAGCAGTTCTTC. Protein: CASSYSGQGSYNEQFF.